The T cell receptor beta chain under discussion was sequenced for a study of cytomegalovirus exposure and HLA in healthy donors. Study-wide results and caveats: The classifier, whose performance was assessed in both the original and validation cohorts, reportedly diagnosed cytomegalovirus status with high specificity and sensitivity. Among the CMV-associated chains, a few were confirmed in vitro as specific for CMV antigens. While the bulk of TCR sequences proved rare, some public TCRs turned up in many donors.

A note on this clone: Its antigen is still unknown.

Separate from the approximately 670-subject first cohort, the roughly 120-subject validation cohort was the one that the donors belonged to. The germline gives CDR1 SGHRS, CDR2 YFSETQ. V dropped 5 bases and J dropped 4 bases, with 23 bases sitting between them. This CDR3 spans 17 amino acids. Profiling relied on immunoSEQ multiplex PCR, and the TCRdb table lists in-frame clones only, not all of them. The sample consists of roughly 310,000 clones, roughly 88% of them appearing once. Sequenced material: PBMCs. This receptor was identified in a man between 25 and 39 years old in good health and CMV-seronegative. The rearrangement joins TRBV5-1 to TRBJ2-3, with a tentative D call TRBD1 (6 bases). CDR3 sequence (DNA): TGCGCCAGCAGTTTCAGGGGAGCGAGTGTAATAGCAGATACGCAGTATTTT. It encodes CASSFRGASVIADTQYF.